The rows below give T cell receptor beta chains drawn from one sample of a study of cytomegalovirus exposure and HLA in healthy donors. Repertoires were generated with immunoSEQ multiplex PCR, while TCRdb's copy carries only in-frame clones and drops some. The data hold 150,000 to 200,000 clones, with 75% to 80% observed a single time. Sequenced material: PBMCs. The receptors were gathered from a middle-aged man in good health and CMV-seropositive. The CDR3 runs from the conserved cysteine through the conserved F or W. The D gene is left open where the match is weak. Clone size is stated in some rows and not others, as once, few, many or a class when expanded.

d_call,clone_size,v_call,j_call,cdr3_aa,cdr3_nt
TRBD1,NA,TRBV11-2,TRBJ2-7,CASSSRLGQAYEQYF,TGTGCCAGCAGCTCCCGTTTGGGACAGGCCTACGAGCAGTACTTC
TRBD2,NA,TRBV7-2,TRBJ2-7,CASSSAGTSGYEQYF,TGTGCCAGCAGCTCAGCGGGGACTAGCGGGTACGAGCAGTACTTC
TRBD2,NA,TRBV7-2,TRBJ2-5,CASGAGVQETQYF,TGTGCCAGCGGCGCGGGAGTCCAAGAGACCCAGTACTTC
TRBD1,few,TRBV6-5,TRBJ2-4,CASSYSRDRGNIQYF,TGTGCCAGCAGTTACTCGAGAGACAGGGGGAACATTCAGTACTTC
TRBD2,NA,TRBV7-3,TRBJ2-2,CASSPSGIDTGELFF,TGTGCCAGCAGTCCAAGCGGGATCGACACCGGGGAGCTGTTTTTT
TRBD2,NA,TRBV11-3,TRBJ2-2,CASSLRYGSGRRAGELFF,TGTGCCAGCAGCTTACGGTATGGTAGCGGGAGAAGGGCCGGGGAGCTGTTTTTT
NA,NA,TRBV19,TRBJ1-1,CASSPGGGPGAFF,TGTGCCAGTAGTCCGGGGGGGGGTCCAGGAGCTTTCTTT
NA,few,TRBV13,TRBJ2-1,CASSLGEQQFF,TGTGCCAGCAGCTTAGGGGAGCAACAGTTCTTC
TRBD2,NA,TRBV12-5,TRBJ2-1,CASGLSGLASKEQFF,TGTGCTAGTGGTTTGTCGGGACTAGCGAGCAAAGAGCAGTTCTTC
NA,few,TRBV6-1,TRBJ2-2,CASITGSNTGELFF,TGTGCCAGCATTACAGGGTCGAACACCGGGGAGCTGTTTTTT
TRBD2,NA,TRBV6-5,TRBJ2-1,CASSYSPSGRGNEQFF,TGTGCCAGCAGTTACTCGCCTAGCGGGAGAGGCAATGAGCAGTTCTTC
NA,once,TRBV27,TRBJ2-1,CASSSRLSNEQFF,TGTGCCAGCAGTTCCAGACTCTCGAATGAGCAGTTCTTC
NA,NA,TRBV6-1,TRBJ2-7,CASSEGSGHEQYF,TGTGCCAGCAGTGAAGGGTCAGGCCACGAGCAGTACTTC
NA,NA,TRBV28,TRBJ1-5,CASTPASVPLNQPQHF,TGTGCCAGCACCCCCGCGTCGGTCCCCCTCAATCAGCCCCAGCATTTT
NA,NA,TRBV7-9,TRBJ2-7,CASSLRGTAYYEQYF,TGTGCCAGCAGCTTACGGGGGACAGCGTACTACGAGCAGTACTTC
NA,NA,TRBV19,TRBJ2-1,CATTGYNEQFF,TGTGCCACCACAGGTTACAATGAGCAGTTCTTC
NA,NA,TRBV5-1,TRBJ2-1,CASSPRGAALSYNEQFF,TGCGCCAGCAGCCCCAGGGGGGCGGCGCTATCCTACAATGAGCAGTTCTTC
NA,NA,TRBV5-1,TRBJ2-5,CASSLGWGEWKETQYF,TGCGCCAGCAGCTTGGGCTGGGGGGAGTGGAAAGAGACCCAGTACTTC
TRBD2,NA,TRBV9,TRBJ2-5,CASSGTSGPSHHQETQYF,TGTGCCAGCAGTGGGACTAGCGGGCCGAGCCATCACCAAGAGACCCAGTACTTC
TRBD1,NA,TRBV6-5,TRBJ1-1,CASSWGTGFGAFF,TGTGCCAGCAGTTGGGGGACAGGGTTCGGAGCTTTCTTT
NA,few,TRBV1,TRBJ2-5,CTSSPTSGRASGETQYF,TGCACCAGCAGCCCTACTAGCGGGAGGGCCTCAGGGGAGACCCAGTACTTC
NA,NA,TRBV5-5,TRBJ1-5,CASSLVATRGNQPQHF,TGTGCCAGCAGCTTGGTTGCTACCCGTGGCAATCAGCCCCAGCATTTT
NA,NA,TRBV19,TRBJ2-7,CASRGVFYEQYF,TGTGCCAGTCGCGGGGTTTTCTACGAGCAGTACTTC
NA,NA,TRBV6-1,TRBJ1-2,CASSEVRNNYGYTF,TGTGCCAGCAGTGAAGTCAGGAACAACTATGGCTACACCTTC
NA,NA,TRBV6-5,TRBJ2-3,CASRLRGTDTQYF,TGTGCCAGCAGATTACGGGGCACAGATACGCAGTATTTT
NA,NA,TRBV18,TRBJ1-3,CASSPSSGHSGNTIYF,TGTGCCAGCTCACCATCGTCAGGCCACTCTGGAAACACCATATATTTT
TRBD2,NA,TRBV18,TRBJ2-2,CASSRLAGGSTGELFF,TGTGCCAGCTCACGACTAGCGGGAGGGAGCACCGGGGAGCTGTTTTTT
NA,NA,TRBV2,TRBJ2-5,CASRDRSETQYF,TGTGCCAGCAGGGATCGGAGTGAGACCCAGTACTTC
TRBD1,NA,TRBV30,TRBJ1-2,CAWSRITGEGYTF,TGTGCCTGGAGTAGGATCACAGGGGAAGGCTACACCTTC
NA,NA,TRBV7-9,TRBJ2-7,CASSLIFSRGSGEQYF,TGTGCCAGCAGCTTAATCTTCTCTCGCGGGTCTGGGGAGCAGTACTTC
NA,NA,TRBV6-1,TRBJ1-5,CATSVAHNQPQHF,TGTGCCACCAGTGTGGCCCACAATCAGCCCCAGCATTTT
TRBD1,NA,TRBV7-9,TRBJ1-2,CASSLMGQTRDYGYTF,TGTGCCAGCAGTTTGATGGGACAGACCAGGGACTATGGCTACACCTTC
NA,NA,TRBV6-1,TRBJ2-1,CASRVDIYNEQFF,TGTGCCAGCAGGGTGGACATTTACAATGAGCAGTTCTTC
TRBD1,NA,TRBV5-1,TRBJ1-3,CASSTGEGNTIYF,TGCGCCAGCAGCACAGGGGAGGGAAACACCATATATTTT
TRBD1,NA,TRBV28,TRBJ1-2,CASSPGQGGFGYTF,TGTGCCAGCAGTCCTGGACAGGGGGGGTTTGGCTACACCTTC
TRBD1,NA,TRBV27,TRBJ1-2,CASSFSGGYGYTF,TGTGCCAGCAGTTTTTCAGGGGGTTATGGCTACACCTTC
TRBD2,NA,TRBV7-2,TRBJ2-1,CASSLRRGRDYNEQFF,TGTGCCAGCAGCTTAAGGCGCGGGAGAGACTACAATGAGCAGTTCTTC
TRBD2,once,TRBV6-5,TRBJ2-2,CASRAGEITGELFF,TGTGCCAGCAGAGCGGGAGAGATCACCGGGGAGCTGTTTTTT
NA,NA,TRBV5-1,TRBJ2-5,CASSLVGAGETQYF,TGCGCCAGCAGCTTGGTAGGCGCGGGGGAGACCCAGTACTTC
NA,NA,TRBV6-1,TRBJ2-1,CASSPLNDSNEQFF,TGTGCCAGCAGTCCTCTTAACGACAGCAATGAGCAGTTCTTC